This entry features one TCR beta chain sequence. This clonotype came up many times. Its antigen is not yet known. No much larger clonotype is one base removed from it; base qualities were not supplied. These data come from a study of T cells in Graves' hyperthyroidism and ophthalmopathy (dated by TCRdb to the late 2010s). In terms of the full investigation: To identify TCR V-J signatures that set the groups apart, the researchers used a discovery cohort of about a hundred patients, made up of 40 to 45 with Graves' ophthalmopathy and about 55 with stable Graves' hyperthyroidism. Prospective prediction of ophthalmopathy was tested in an independent validation cohort consisting of 18 hyperthyroidism patients and around 16 patients who later progressed to ophthalmopathy. The roughly 91 discovery patients were randomly split 7:3 into training and test sets. Thyroid tissue and blood T-cell repertoires from six Graves' hyperthyroidism patients were also compared in the study. Once sampling was done, hyperthyroidism patients were given methimazole at a starting dose of 30 mg daily, whereas ophthalmopathy patients were given high-dose intravenous methylprednisolone. According to the paper, TCR Vbeta CDR3 sequencing was carried out on 120 to 150 peripheral blood samples, which came from over 40 ophthalmopathy, 70 to 80 hyperthyroidism and roughly 17 progressor patients. Here is what the overall study found, with its caveats: A 13 V-J signature model separated ophthalmopathy from stable hyperthyroidism, with 87.88% sensitivity and 81.08% specificity in cross-validation and 80%/75% in testing. In validation, progression to ophthalmopathy was predicted by the model with around 71% sensitivity and 72% to 80% specificity, a median of roughly six months before onset. Most expanded thyroid clonotypes (frequency above 0.001) were also detected in blood, a finding suggesting that blood repertoires may reflect thyroid immune responses. Sample size was not statistically predetermined, and blinding of investigators to group allocation was not performed.

TCR beta CDR3 regions were amplified from RNA transcripts. A first-round RT-PCR of the TCR CDR3 used the HTBI primer set with the Qiagen OneStep RT-PCR kit. The libraries were constructed in a second round of multiplex PCR and then size-selected and purified. The libraries were sequenced on an Illumina HiSeq2000 using paired-end 100 bp reads. In the original analysis: SOAPnuke was used to process the raw data, removing reads that contained adapters or uncalled bases, had a mean Phred below 15, or lacked an exact match to the constant primer or identifier. High-quality paired reads were merged with COPE v1.2.5, and unique nucleotide sequences were defined as clonotypes. Clonotypes were aligned to IMGT TRBV, TRBD and TRBJ reference segments using MiTCR v1.1. Analysis was restricted to V-J combinations with a frequency above 0.0001, which covered just over 98% of repertoires. The TCS score was defined as F50 (clonal expansion) divided by E x V (chaos), with BLOSUM62-based TCRdist calculated between CDR3 peptides within each V-J. Welch's t-statistics and random forest reduced 514 V-J features to 10 to 15, which were used in a naive Bayes classifier (R e1071). Thyroid-blood repertoire similarity was quantified with the Morisita-Horn index. In TCRdb, the public reads were trimmed at Q25 with fastp and aligned with MiXCR, with productive beta chains retained. CDR3 protein sequences are deduplicated, and each keeps its most common genes and DNA. None of the V and J calls come from the authors' own analysis; TCRdb made them. In this sample the table shows approximately 500,000 distinct CDR3 sequences, about half of which occur a single time. The ten biggest clones cover more than 7% of the sample.

Stable Graves' hyperthyroidism was defined as the absence of progression to ophthalmopathy over 18 months of follow-up. The hyperthyroidism patients were between 18 and 65 years old and newly diagnosed, with a disease duration of less than 2 months. Any patient with an uncontrolled infection, another autoimmune disease, pregnancy or lactation was excluded. Diagnoses relied on clinical symptoms, serum thyroxine and TRAb, thyroid ultrasound and orbital computed tomography. Trizol reagent was used to extract total RNA, and RNA quality was then checked on an Agilent 2100 Bioanalyzer. Including the terminal cysteine and phenylalanine, the CDR3 comprises 17 residues. The retained sequence is limited to the CDR3, 51 bases, with the frame set at the first base. The germline V and J ends show losses of 6 bases and 1 base respectively, and no gene match explains 11 bases of the junction.

Material for sequencing was peripheral blood or thyroid tissue (not recorded which). The clonotype originates from a woman between 18 and 29 years old with Graves' hyperthyroidism. The V and J genes are TRBV12-3 or TRBV12-4 and TRBJ2-2, and TRBD1 matches 7 of the central bases. The DNA reads TGTGCCAGCAGCAGCCTGCTTGACAGGGTGAACACCGGGGAGCTGTTTTTT. This translates into CASSSLLDRVNTGELFF.